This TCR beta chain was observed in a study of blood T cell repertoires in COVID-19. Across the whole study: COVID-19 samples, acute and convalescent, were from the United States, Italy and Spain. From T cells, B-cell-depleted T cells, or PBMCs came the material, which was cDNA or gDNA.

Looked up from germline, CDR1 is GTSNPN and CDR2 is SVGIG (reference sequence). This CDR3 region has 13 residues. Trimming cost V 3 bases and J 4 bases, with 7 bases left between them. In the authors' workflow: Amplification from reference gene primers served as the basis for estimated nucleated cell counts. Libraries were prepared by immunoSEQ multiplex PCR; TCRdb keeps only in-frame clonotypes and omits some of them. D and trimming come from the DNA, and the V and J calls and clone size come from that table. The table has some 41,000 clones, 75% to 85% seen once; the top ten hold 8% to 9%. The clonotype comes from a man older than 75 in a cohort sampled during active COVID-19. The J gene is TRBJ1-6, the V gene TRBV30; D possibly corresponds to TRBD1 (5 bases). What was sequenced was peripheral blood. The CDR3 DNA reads TGTGCCTGGAGCGCAGGGTATAATTCACCCCTCCACTTT. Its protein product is CAWSAGYNSPLHF. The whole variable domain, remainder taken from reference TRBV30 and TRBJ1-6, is SQTIHQWPATLVQPVGSPLSLECTVEGTSNPNLYWYRQAAGRGLQLLFYSVGIGQISSEVPQNLSASRPQDRQFILSSKKLLLSDSGFYLCAWSAGYNSPLHFGNGTRLTVT.